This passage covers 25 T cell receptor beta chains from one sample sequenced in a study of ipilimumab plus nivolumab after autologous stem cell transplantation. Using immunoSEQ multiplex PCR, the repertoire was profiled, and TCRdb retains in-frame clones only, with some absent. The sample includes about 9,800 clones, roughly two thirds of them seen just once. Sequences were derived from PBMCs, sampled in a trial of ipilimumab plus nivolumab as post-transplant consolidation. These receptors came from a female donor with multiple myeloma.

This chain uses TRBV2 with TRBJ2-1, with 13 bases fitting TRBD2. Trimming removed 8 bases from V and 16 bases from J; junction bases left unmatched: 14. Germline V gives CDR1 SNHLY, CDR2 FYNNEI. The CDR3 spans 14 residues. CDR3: CASSRTSGRVSVFF. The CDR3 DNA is TGTGCCAGCTCTAGGACTAGCGGGAGAGTATCAGTATTCTTC.

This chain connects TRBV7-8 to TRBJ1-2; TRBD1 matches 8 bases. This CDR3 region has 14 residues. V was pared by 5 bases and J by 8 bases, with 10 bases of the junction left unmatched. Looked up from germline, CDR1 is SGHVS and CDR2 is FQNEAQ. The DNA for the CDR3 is TGTGCCAGCAGCCTAGGGACAGGCGGCGTCGGCTACACCTTC. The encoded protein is CASSLGTGGVGYTF.

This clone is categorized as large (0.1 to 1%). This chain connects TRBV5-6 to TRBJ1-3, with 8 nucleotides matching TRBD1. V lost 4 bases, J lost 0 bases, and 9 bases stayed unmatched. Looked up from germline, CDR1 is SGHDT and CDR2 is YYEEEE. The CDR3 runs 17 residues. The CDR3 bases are TGTGCCAGCAGCCCAGGGACAGGTTGGGGCTCTGGAAACACCATATATTTT. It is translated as CASSPGTGWGSGNTIYF.

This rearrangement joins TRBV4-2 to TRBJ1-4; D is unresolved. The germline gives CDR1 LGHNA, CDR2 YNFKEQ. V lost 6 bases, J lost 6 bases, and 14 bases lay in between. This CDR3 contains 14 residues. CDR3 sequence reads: CASSPRIPDEKLFF. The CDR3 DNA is TGTGCCAGCAGTCCAAGAATTCCGGATGAAAAACTGTTTTTT.

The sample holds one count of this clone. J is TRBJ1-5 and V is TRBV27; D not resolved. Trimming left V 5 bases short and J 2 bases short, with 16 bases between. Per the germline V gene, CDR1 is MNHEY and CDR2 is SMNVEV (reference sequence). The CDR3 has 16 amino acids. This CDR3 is CASSPLIGSGNQPQHF. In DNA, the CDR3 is TGTGCCAGCAGTCCTCTGATAGGTTCCGGCAATCAGCCCCAGCATTTT.

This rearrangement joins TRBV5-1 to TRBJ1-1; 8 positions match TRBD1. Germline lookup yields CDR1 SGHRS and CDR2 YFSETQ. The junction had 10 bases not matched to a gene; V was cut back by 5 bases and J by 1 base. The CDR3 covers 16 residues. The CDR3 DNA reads TGCGCCAGCAGTGGGCAGGGGGCGATCGGGAACACTGAAGCTTTCTTT. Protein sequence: CASSGQGAIGNTEAFF. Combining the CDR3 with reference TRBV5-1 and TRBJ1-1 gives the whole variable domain KAGVTQTPRYLIKTRGQQVTLSCSPISGHRSVSWYQQTPGQGLQFLFEYFSETQRNKGNFPGRFSGRQFSNSRSEMNVSTLELGDSALYLCASSGQGAIGNTEAFFGQGTRLTVV.

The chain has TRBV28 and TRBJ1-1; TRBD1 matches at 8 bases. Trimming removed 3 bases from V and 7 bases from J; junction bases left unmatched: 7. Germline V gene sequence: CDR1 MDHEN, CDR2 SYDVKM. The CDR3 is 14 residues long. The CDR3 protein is CASSFPGGGFEAFF. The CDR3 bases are TGTGCCAGCAGTTTTCCAGGGGGCGGCTTTGAAGCTTTCTTT.

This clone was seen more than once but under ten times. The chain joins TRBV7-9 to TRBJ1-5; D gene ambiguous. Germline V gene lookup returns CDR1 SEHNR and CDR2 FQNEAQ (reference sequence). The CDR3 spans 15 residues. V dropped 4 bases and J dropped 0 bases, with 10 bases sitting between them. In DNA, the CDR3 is TGTGCCAGCAGCTCTGGTCTGGATAGCAATCAGCCCCAGCATTTT. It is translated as CASSSGLDSNQPQHF.

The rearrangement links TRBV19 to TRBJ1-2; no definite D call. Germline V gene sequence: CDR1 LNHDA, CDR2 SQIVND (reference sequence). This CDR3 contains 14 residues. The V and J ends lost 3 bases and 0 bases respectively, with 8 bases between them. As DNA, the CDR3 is TGTGCCAGTAGTATCACTGGAGCTAACTATGGCTACACCTTC. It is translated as CASSITGANYGYTF.

As DNA, the CDR3 is TGTGCCAGTAGTAGGCTAGCGGGAGAGGGACGGGACGAGCAGTACTTC. This translates into CASSRLAGEGRDEQYF. The gene calls are TRBV19 and TRBJ2-7, with TRBD2 matching 10 bases. Per the germline V gene, CDR1 is LNHDA and CDR2 is SQIVND (reference sequence). The CDR3 covers 16 residues. With 4 bases clipped from V and 5 bases from J, the junction kept 11 bases outside the gene matches.

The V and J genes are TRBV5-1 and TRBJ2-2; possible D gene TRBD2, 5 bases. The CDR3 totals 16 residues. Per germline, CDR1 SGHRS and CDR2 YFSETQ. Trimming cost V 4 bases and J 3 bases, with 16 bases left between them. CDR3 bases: TGCGCCAGCAGCGCCATGGGTAGCGAATACACCGGGGAGCTGTTTTTT. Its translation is CASSAMGSEYTGELFF.

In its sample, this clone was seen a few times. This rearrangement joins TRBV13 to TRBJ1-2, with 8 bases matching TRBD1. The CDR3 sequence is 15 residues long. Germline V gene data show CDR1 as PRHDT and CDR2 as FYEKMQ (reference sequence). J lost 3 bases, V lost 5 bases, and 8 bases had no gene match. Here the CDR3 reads CASSLIRTGYYGYTF. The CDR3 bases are TGTGCCAGCAGCCTCATACGGACAGGGTACTATGGCTACACCTTC.

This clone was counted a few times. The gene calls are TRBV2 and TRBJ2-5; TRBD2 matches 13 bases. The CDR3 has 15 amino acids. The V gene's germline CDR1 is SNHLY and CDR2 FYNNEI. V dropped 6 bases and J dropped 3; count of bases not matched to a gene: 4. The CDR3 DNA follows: TGTGCCAGCAGCGGACTAGCGGGAGCGGAAGAGACCCAGTACTTC. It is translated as CASSGLAGAEETQYF. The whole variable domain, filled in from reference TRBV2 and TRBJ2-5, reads EPEVTQTPSHQVTQMGQEVILRCVPISNHLYFYWYRQILGQKVEFLVSFYNNEISEKSEIFDDQFSVERPDGSNFTLKIRSTKLEDSAMYFCASSGLAGAEETQYFGPGTRLLVL.

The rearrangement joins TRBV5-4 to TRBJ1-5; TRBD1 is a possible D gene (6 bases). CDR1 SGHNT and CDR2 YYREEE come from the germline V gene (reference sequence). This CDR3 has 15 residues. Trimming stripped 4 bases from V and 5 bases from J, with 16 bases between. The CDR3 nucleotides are TGTGCCAGCAGCCAAGGAGGGGGGGCCCATCAGCCCCAGCATTTT. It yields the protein CASSQGGGAHQPQHF. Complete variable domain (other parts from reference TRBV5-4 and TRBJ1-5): ETGVTQSPTHLIKTRGQQVTLRCSSQSGHNTVSWYQQALGQGPQFIFQYYREEENGRGNFPPRFSGLQFPNYSSELNVNALELDDSALYLCASSQGGGAHQPQHFGDGTRLSIL.

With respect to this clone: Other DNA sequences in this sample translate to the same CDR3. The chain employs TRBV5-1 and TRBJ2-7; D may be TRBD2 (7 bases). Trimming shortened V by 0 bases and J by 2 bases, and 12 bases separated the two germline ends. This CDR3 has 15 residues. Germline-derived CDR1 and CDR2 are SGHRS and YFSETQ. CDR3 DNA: TGCGCCAGCAGCTTGGCGGGGGGCGGGGCCTACGAGCAGTACTTC. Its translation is CASSLAGGGAYEQYF.

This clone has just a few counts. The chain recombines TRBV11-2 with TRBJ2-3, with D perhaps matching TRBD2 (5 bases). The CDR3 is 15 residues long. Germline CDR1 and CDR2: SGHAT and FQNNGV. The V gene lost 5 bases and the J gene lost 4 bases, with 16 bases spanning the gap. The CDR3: CASSRKWEAADTQYF. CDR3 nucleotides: TGTGCCAGCAGCCGCAAATGGGAAGCGGCAGATACGCAGTATTTT.

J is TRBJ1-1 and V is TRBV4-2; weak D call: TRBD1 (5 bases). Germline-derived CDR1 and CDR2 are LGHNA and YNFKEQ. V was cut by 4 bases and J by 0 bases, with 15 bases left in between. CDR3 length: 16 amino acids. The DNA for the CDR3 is TGTGCCAGCAGCCCCAGGGCCGGGCAGATGAACACTGAAGCTTTCTTT. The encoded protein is CASSPRAGQMNTEAFF.

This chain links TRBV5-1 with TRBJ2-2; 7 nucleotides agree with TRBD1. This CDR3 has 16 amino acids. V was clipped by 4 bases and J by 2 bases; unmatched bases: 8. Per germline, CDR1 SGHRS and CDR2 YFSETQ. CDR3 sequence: CASSVDRASNTGELFF. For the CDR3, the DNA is TGCGCCAGCAGCGTAGACAGGGCCTCTAACACCGGGGAGCTGTTTTTT.

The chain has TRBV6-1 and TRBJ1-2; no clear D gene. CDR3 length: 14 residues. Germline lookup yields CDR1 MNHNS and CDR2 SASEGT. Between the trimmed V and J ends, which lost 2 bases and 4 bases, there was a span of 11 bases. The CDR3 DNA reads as TGTGCCAGCAGTGAACGGCACCTTTCCTATGGCTACACCTTC. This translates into CASSERHLSYGYTF.

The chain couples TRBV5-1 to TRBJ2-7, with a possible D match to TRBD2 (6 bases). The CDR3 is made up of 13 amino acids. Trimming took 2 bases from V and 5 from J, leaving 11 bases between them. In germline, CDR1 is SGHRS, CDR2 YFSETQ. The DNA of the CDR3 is TGCGCCAGCAGCTTTGGAGGGATCCACGAGCAGTACTTC. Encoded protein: CASSFGGIHEQYF.

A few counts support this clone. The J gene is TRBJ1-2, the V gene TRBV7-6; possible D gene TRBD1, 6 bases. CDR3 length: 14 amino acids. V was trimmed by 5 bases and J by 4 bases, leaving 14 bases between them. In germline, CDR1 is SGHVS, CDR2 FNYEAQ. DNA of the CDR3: TGTGCCAGCAGCCCGTTAGACAGGACCTATGGCTACACCTTC. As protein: CASSPLDRTYGYTF.

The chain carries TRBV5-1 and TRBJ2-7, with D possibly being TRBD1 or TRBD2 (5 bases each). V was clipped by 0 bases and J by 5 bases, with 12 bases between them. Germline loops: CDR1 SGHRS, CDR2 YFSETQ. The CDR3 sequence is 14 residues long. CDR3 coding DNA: TGCGCCAGCAGCTTGGATGGGGGAAAGGACGAGCAGTACTTC. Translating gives CASSLDGGKDEQYF.

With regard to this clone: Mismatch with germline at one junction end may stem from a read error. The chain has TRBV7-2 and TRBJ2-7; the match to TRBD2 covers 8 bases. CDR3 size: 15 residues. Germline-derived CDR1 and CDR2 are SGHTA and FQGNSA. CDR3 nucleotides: TGCGCCAGCAGCCACCGGACTAGCTCTAAGGACGAGCAGTACTTC. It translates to CASSHRTSSKDEQYF.

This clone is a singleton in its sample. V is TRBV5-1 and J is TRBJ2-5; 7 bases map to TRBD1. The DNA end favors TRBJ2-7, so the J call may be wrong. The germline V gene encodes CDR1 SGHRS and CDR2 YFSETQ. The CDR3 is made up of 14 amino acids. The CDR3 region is CASSVRGQSYEQYF. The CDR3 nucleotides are TGCGCCAGCAGCGTACGGGGACAGTCCTACGAGCAGTACTTC.

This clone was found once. Written as DNA, the CDR3 is TGCGCCAGCAGCCGGGACGCGGGAGTGGTGTACAAGGATGAGCAGTTCTTC. This codes for CASSRDAGVVYKDEQFF. The rearrangement joins TRBV5-1 to TRBJ2-1, with TRBD2 matching 7 bases. The CDR3 extends over 17 amino acids. Germline V gives CDR1 SGHRS, CDR2 YFSETQ. V lost 4 bases, J lost 8 bases, and 18 bases stayed unmatched.